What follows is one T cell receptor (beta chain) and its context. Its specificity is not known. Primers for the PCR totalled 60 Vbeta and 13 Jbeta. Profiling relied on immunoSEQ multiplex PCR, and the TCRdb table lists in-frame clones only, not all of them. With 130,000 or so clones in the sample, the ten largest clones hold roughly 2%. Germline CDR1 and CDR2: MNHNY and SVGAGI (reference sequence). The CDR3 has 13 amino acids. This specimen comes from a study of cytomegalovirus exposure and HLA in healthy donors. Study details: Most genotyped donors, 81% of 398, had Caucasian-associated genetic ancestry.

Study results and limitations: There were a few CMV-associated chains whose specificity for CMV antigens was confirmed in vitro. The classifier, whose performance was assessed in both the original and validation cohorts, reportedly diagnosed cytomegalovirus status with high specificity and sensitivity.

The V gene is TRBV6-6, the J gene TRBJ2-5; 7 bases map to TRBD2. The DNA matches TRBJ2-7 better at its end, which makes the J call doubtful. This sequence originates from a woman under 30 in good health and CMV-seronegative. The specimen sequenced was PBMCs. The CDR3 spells CASRGRGIYEQYF. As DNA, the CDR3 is TGTGCCAGCAGGGGGCGGGGGATCTACGAGCAGTACTTC.